This T cell receptor beta chain emerged from a study of OX40 agonist ivuxolimab in advanced cancers. About the research overall: Every 2 weeks, patients got intravenous ivuxolimab at one of six dose levels (0.01-10 mg/kg). Study-wide results and limits: Researchers report that CD8+ T cells had, on average, more expanded clones than CD4+.

The protocol was immunoSEQ multiplex PCR, while the TCRdb copy is restricted to in-frame clones and leaves out a portion. The sample has some 99,000 clones; 70% to 85% are singletons. As regards this clone: Its specificity is not known.

Looked up from germline, CDR1 is SGHDT and CDR2 is YYEEEE. CDR3 length: 14 residues. V was pared by 2 bases and J by 7 bases, with 12 bases between. V usage is TRBV5-6 and J usage is TRBJ1-4; D not resolved. The sequenced sample was CD4+ or CD8+ T cells sorted from blood, obtained in a trial of the OX40 agonist ivuxolimab. This clonotype originated in an adult with an advanced solid tumor such as melanoma, head and neck, liver or kidney cancer. As DNA, the CDR3 is TGTGCCAGCAGCTTCGGCAGGCTAGGTGAAAAACTGTTTTTT. Translation gives CASSFGRLGEKLFF.